The sequence of this T cell receptor beta chain was determined in a study of cytomegalovirus exposure and HLA in healthy donors. In regard to this clone: Its antigen is still unknown.

General observations from the study: Most observed TCR sequences were rare, whereas some public TCRs were detected in many donors.

Vbeta (60) and Jbeta (13) primers were used in the PCR. As processed by the authors: A later analysis tallied about 80 million unique TCR beta chains, 10 million to 12 million of them shared. Profiling relied on immunoSEQ multiplex PCR, and the TCRdb table lists in-frame clones only, not all of them. Clone size and the V and J calls come from that table; the DNA yielded D and trimming. Altogether 200,000 to 250,000 clones are present, over 60% being singletons, with the ten largest covering 15% to 18%. CDR3 length equals 18 residues. With V trimmed by 5 bases and J by 4 bases, 11 bases remained unmatched. Germline CDR1 SGHTA, CDR2 FQGTGA.

The sequenced sample consisted of PBMCs. This TCR was sampled from a middle-aged man in good health and CMV-seronegative. This chain joins TRBV7-3 and TRBJ2-1; TRBD2 agrees at 13 bases. In DNA form, the CDR3 reads TGTGCCAGCAGCCCAGGACTAGCGGGGGCCTTTTTTTACAATGAGCAGTTCTTC. Its protein product is CASSPGLAGAFFYNEQFF.